A single sample is the source of the 11 T cell receptor beta chains below, sequenced in a study of T cell repertoires in cytomegalovirus infection. TCRdb analysed the reads with MiXCR anew, one entry per CDR3 protein. The repertoire has around 770,000 distinct CDR3 sequences, approximately 32% of them found once; the top ten carry roughly 14%. These receptors have no identified antigens. The specimen comprised cultured CD8+ T cells from PBMCs, sampled from culture after CMV antigen stimulation. All receptors come from a human donor in good health (CMV status not recorded). Some clones in this sample may be carry-over from other donors' samples.

The gene calls are TRBV4-2 and TRBJ2-2; TRBD2 aligns across 7 bases. V trimming: 0 bases; J trimming: 0 bases; junction bases outside the gene matches: 7. This CDR3 is 18 amino acids long. Looked up from germline, CDR1 is LGHNA and CDR2 is YNFKEQ. The CDR3 DNA follows: TGTGCCAGCAGCCAAGATCTCGGGGGGAGCCCGAACACCGGGGAGCTGTTTTTT. Its translation is CASSQDLGGSPNTGELFF.

The sample holds a few counts of this clonotype. This sequence joins TRBV27 and TRBJ2-5, with D maybe TRBD1 (6 bases). CDR3 length equals 13 residues. V was cut by 6 bases and J by 3 bases, with 11 bases left in between. The germline V gene has CDR1 MNHEY and CDR2 SMNVEV (reference sequence). CDR3 sequence (DNA): TGTGCCAGCAGGGACGAGGGGGAAGAGACCCAGTACTTC. This gives the protein CASRDEGEETQYF.

This clonotype turned up a few times. CDR3 in amino acids: CASSLRSDYTF. CDR3 in DNA: TGCGCCAGCAGCCTCAGATCGGACTACACCTTC. The chain carries TRBV4-1 and TRBJ1-2, with unresolved D. Per germline, CDR1 MGHRA and CDR2 YSYEKL. The CDR3 sequence is 11 residues long. Trimming cost V 4 bases and J 10 bases, with 10 bases left between them.

As for this clonotype: At one of its ends the junction is not consistent with the germline gene, which may arise from a read error. This chain joins TRBV6-6 and TRBJ1-5; TRBD1 might be the D (5 bases). CDR3 size: 17 residues. The germline CDR1 and CDR2 sequences are MNHNY and SVGAGI (reference sequence). CDR3 in DNA: TGTGCCAGCAGTTACTCCGTAGACAGCCTACCGTATCACCCCCAGCATTTT. Translation gives CASSYSVDSLPYHPQHF.

Concerning this clonotype itself: This sequence may be a read error, since a much larger clone differs from it by one base. V usage is TRBV7-2 and J usage is TRBJ1-4; TRBD1 agrees at 7 bases. Per germline, CDR1 SGHTA and CDR2 FQGNSA. The CDR3 is made up of 15 amino acids. The V segment lost 6 bases and the J segment 5 bases; nucleotides outside the gene matches: 9. CDR3 amino acids: CASSYWDSLNEKLFF. Written as DNA, the CDR3 is TGTGCCAGCAGTTACTGGGACAGCTTAAATGAAAAACTGTTTTTT.

This clonotype was seen more than once but under ten times. V usage is TRBV6-5 and J usage is TRBJ2-3; maybe TRBD2 (6 bases). The CDR3 contains 15 residues. V lost 8 bases and J 2 bases, leaving 17 bases between the germline ends. CDR1 MNHEY and CDR2 SVGAGI come from the germline V gene. In DNA form, the CDR3 reads TGTGCCAGCCAAAGGAACGGGGAGGACACAGATACGCAGTATTTT. Its protein is CASQRNGEDTDTQYF.

This clonotype has just a few counts. The chain links TRBV7-9 to TRBJ2-3; 9 nucleotides agree with TRBD2. The CDR3 runs 15 residues. With 3 bases clipped from V and 5 bases from J, the junction kept 6 bases outside the gene matches. CDR1 is SEHNR, CDR2 FQNEAQ, per germline (reference sequence). The CDR3 protein is CASSLRGGQKDTQYF. DNA for the CDR3: TGTGCCAGCAGCTTGCGGGGGGGCCAGAAAGATACGCAGTATTTT.

The chain links TRBV29-1 to TRBJ2-2; no clear D. The CDR3 has 13 amino acids. Germline V CDR1 and CDR2: SQVTM, ANQGSEA. V dropped 6 bases and J dropped 1 base, with 9 bases sitting between them. The CDR3 nucleotides are TGCAGCGTACTATCTCTGAACACCGGGGAGCTGTTTTTT. Translating it yields CSVLSLNTGELFF.

This clonotype has a handful of counts. This chain joins TRBV10-3 and TRBJ2-7, with a tentative D call TRBD1 (5 bases). V was trimmed by 4 bases and J by 2 bases, leaving 12 bases between them. Germline CDR1 reads ENHRY; CDR2 reads SYGVKD. The CDR3 contains 14 residues. In DNA form, the CDR3 reads TGTGCCATCAGTGGACCACCAGGGCCCTACGAGCAGTACTTC. This sequence encodes CAISGPPGPYEQYF.

The V call is TRBV9, the J call TRBJ2-1; TRBD2 agrees at 7 bases. After removal of 1 base from V and 3 bases from J, the junction contained 7 bases not matched to a gene. CDR1 SGDLS and CDR2 YYNGEE come from the germline V gene. The CDR3 loop spans 16 amino acids. The CDR3 region is CASSVRGGSSYNEQFF. The CDR3 coding sequence is TGTGCCAGCAGCGTACGCGGGGGTTCTAGCTACAATGAGCAGTTCTTC.

This clonotype has at least ten counts. J is TRBJ2-3 and V is TRBV7-2; D is possibly TRBD2 (6 bases). V lost 5 bases and J lost 3, with 15 bases in between. Per the germline V gene, CDR1 is SGHTA and CDR2 is FQGNSA. The CDR3 loop spans 15 amino acids. CDR3 DNA sequence: TGTGCCAGCAGCATGCCGGGACTGATGACAGATACGCAGTATTTT. It encodes CASSMPGLMTDTQYF.